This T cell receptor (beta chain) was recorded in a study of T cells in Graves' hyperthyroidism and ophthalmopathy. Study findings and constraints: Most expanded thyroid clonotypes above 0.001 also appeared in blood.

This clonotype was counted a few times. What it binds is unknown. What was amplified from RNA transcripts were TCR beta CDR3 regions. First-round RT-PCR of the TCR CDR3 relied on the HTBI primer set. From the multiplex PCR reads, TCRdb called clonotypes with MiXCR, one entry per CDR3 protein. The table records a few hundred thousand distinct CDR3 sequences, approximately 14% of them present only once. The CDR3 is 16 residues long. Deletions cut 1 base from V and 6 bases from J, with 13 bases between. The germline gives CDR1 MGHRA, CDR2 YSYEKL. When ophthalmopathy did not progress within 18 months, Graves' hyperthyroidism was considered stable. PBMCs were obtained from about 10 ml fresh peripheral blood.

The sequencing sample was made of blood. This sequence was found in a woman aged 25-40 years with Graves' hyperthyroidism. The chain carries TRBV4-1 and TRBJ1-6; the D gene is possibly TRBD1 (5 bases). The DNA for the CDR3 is TGCGCCAGCAGCCAAGTGGAGGGGACTTTTAATTCACCCCTCCACTTT. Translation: CASSQVEGTFNSPLHF.